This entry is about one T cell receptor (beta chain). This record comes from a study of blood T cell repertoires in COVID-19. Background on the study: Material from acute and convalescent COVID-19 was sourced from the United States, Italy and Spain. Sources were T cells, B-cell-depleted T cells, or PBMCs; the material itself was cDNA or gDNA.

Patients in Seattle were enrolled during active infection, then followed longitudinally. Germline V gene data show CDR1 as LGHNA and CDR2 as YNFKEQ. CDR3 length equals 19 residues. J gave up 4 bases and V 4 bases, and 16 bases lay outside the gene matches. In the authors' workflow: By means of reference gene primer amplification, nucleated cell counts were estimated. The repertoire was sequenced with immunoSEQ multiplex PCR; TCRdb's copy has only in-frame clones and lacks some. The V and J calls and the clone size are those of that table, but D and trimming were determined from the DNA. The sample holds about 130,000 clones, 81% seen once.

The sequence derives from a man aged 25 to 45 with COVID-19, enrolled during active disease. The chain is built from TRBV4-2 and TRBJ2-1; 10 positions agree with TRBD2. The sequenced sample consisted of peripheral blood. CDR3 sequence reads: CASSRQLGVGTSVYNEQFF. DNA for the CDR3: TGTGCCAGCAGCCGCCAATTGGGGGTCGGGACTAGCGTTTACAATGAGCAGTTCTTC.